The T cell receptor (beta chain) under discussion was sequenced for a study of blood T cell repertoires in COVID-19. Study-level background: Sample material is recorded as cDNA or gDNA derived from T cells, B-cell-depleted T cells, or PBMCs.

Profiling relied on immunoSEQ multiplex PCR, and the TCRdb table lists in-frame clones only, not all of them. The sample lists 250,000 to 300,000 clones; 85% to 90% were seen once. The CDR3 covers 15 residues. V lost 10 bases and J 0 bases, leaving 18 bases between the germline ends. The germline V gene encodes CDR1 SGHTA and CDR2 FQGNSA. What was sequenced was peripheral blood. This chain connects TRBV7-2 to TRBJ1-1; tentatively, D is TRBD1 (6 bases). This receptor was identified in a woman aged 45 to 65 with COVID-19, enrolled during active disease. The CDR3 is CATREGGGMNTEAFF. CDR3 in DNA: TGTGCCACCCGAGAAGGGGGGGGCATGAACACTGAAGCTTTCTTT.